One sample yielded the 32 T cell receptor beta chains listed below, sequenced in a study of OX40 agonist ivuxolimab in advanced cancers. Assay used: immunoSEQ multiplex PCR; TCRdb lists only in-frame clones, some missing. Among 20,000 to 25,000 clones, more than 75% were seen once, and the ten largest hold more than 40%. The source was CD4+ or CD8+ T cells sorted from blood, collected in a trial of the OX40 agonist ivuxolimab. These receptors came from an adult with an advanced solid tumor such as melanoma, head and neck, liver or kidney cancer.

The CDR3, as DNA: TGTGCCAGCAGTCTCTACGACTGGCCCGCGTACTTC. It translates to CASSLYDWPAYF. This rearrangement joins TRBV28 to TRBJ2-5; no reliable D call. This CDR3 has 12 residues. Trimming took 5 bases from V and 13 from J, leaving 17 bases between them. Germline assignment: CDR1 MDHEN and CDR2 SYDVKM.

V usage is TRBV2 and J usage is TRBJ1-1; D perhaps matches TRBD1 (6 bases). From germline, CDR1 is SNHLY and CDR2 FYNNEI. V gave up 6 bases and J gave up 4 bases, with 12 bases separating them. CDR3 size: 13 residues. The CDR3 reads CASRSGVPTEAFF. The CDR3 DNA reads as TGTGCCAGCAGATCAGGGGTTCCCACTGAAGCTTTCTTT.

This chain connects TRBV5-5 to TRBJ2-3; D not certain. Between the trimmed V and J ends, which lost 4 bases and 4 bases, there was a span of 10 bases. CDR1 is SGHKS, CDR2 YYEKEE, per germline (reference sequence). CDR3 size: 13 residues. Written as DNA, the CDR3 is TGTGCCAGCAGCCTCTTGCCGGCAGATACGCAGTATTTT. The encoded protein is CASSLLPADTQYF.

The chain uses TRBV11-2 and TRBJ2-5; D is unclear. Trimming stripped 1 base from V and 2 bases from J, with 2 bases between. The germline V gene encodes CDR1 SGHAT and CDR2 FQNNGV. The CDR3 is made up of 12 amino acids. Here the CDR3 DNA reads TGTGCCAGCAGCTTAGGGCAAGAGACCCAGTACTTC. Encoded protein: CASSLGQETQYF.

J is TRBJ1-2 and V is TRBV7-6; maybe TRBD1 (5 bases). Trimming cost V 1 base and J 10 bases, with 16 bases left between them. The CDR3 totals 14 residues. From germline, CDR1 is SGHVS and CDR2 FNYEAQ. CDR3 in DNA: TGTGCCAGCAGCTTAGGGACTAGGACAAAGATCTACACCTTC. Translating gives CASSLGTRTKIYTF.

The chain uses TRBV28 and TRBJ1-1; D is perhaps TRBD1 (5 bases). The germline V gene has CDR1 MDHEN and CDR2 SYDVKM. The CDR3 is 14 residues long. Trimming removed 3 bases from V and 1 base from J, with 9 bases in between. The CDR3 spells CASSLVGGNTEAFF. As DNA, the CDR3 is TGTGCCAGCAGTTTGGTCGGGGGGAACACTGAAGCTTTCTTT. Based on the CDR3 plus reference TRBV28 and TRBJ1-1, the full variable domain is DVKVTQSSRYLVKRTGEKVFLECVQDMDHENMFWYRQDPGLGLRLIYFSYDVKMKEKGDIPEGYSVSREKKERFSLILESASTNQTSMYLCASSLVGGNTEAFFGQGTRLTVV.

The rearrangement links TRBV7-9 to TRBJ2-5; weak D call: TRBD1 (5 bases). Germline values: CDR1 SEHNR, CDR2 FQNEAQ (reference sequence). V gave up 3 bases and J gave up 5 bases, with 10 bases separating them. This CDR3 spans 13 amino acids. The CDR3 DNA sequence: TGTGCCAGCAGCTTCGACAGTTGGGAGACCCAGTACTTC. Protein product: CASSFDSWETQYF. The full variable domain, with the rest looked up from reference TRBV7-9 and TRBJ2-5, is DTGVSQNPRHKITKRGQNVTFRCDPISEHNRLYWYRQTLGQGPEFLTYFQNEAQLEKSRLLSDRFSAERPKGSFSTLEIQRTEQGDSAMYLCASSFDSWETQYFGPGTRLLVL.

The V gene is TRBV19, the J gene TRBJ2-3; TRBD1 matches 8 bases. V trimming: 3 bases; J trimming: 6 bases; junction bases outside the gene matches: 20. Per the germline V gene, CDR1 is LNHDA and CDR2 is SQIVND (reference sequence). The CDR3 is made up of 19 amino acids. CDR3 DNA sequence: TGTGCCAGTAGTATTTCAGGGGGCCTGGGACGTGTCATACCGGATACGCAGTATTTT. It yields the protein CASSISGGLGRVIPDTQYF.

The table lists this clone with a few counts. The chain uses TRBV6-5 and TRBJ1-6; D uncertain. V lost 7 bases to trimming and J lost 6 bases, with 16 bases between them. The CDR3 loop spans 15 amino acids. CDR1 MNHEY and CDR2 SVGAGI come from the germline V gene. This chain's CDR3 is CASTHRPGFNSPLHF. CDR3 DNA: TGTGCCAGCACCCACCGCCCGGGGTTTAATTCACCCCTCCACTTT.

The CDR3 sequence: CAISERVQGRSYEQYF. CDR3 DNA: TGTGCCATCAGTGAGAGAGTTCAGGGCCGCTCCTACGAGCAGTACTTC. This chain links TRBV10-3 with TRBJ2-7; possibly TRBD1 for D (5 bases). Trimming removed 2 bases at V and 0 bases at J, with 14 bases between. From germline, CDR1 is ENHRY and CDR2 SYGVKD. This CDR3 has 16 residues.

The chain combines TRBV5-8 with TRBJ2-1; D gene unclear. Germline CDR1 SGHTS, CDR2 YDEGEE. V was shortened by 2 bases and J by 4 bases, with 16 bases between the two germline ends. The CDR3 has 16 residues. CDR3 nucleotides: TGTGCCAGCAGCTTTAGGGCAGGTTTGCCATACAATGAGCAGTTCTTC. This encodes CASSFRAGLPYNEQFF.

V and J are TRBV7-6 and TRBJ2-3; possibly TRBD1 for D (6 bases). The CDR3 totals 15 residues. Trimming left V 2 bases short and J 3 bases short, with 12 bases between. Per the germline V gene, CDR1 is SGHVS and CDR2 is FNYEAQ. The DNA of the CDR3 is TGTGCCAGCAGCTTATTACAGGGTAGGACAGATACGCAGTATTTT. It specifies CASSLLQGRTDTQYF.

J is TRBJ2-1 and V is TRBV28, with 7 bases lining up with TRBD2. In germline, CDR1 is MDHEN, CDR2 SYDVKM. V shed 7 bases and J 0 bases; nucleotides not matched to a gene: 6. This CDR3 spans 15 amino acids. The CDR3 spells CASTQAGNSYNEQFF. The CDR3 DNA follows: TGTGCCAGCACCCAAGCGGGGAACTCCTACAATGAGCAGTTCTTC. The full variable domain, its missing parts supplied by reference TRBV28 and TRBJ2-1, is DVKVTQSSRYLVKRTGEKVFLECVQDMDHENMFWYRQDPGLGLRLIYFSYDVKMKEKGDIPEGYSVSREKKERFSLILESASTNQTSMYLCASTQAGNSYNEQFFGPGTRLTVL.

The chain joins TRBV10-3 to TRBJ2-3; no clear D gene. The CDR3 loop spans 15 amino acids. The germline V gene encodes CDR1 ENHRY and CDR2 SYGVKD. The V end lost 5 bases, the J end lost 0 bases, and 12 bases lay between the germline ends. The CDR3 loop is CAISPGSPSTDTQYF. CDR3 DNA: TGTGCCATCAGTCCCGGGTCTCCTAGCACAGATACGCAGTATTTT.

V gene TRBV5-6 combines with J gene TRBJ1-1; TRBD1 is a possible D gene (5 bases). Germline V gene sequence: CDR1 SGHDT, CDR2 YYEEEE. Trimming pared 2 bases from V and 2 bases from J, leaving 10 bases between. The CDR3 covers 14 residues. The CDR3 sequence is CASSFGAVNTEAFF. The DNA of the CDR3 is TGTGCCAGCAGCTTCGGGGCAGTAAACACTGAAGCTTTCTTT. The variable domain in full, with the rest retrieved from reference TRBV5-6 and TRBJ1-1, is DAGVTQSPTHLIKTRGQQVTLRCSPKSGHDTVSWYQQALGQGPQFIFQYYEEEERQRGNFPDRFSGHQFPNYSSELNVNALLLGDSALYLCASSFGAVNTEAFFGQGTRLTVV.

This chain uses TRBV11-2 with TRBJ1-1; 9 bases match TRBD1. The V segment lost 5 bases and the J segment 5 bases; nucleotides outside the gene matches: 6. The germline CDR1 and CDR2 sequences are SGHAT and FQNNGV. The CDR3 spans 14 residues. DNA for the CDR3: TGTGCCAGCAGCGTCACGACAGGGGGTACTGAAGCTTTCTTT. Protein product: CASSVTTGGTEAFF.

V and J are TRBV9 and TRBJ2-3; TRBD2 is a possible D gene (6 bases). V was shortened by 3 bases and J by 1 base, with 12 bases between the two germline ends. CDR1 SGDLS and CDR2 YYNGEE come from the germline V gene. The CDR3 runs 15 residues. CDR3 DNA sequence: TGTGCCAGCAGCGCCTCCGGGACTGGCACAGATACGCAGTATTTT. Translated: CASSASGTGTDTQYF.

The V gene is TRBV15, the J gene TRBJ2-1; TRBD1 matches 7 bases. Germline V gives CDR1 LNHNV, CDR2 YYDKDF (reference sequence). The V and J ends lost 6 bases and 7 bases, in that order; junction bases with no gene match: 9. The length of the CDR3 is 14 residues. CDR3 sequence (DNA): TGTGCCACCAGTCCCGACAGGGTGGTGAATGAGCAGTTCTTC. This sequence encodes CATSPDRVVNEQFF.

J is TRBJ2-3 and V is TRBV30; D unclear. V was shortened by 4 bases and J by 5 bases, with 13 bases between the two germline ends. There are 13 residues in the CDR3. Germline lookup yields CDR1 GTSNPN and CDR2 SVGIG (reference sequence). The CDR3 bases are TGTGCCTGGACTGGAGTCTCTCAAGATACGCAGTATTTT. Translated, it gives CAWTGVSQDTQYF.

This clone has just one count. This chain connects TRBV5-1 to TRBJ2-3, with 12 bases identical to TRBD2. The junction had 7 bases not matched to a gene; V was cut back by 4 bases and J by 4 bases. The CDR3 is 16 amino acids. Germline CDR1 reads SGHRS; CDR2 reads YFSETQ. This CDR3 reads CASSTRLAGESDTQYF. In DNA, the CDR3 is TGCGCCAGCAGCACAAGACTAGCGGGAGAATCAGATACGCAGTATTTT.

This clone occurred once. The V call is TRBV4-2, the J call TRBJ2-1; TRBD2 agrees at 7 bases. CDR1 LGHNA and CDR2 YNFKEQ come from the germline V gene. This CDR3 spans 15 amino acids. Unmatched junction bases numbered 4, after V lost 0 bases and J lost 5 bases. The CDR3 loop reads CASSQDWGGDNEQFF. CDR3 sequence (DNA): TGTGCCAGCAGCCAAGATTGGGGGGGGGACAATGAGCAGTTCTTC.

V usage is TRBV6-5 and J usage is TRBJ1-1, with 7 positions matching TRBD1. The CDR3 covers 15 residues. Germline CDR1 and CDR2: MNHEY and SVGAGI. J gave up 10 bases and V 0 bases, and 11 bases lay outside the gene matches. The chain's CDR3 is CASSYSATGTWAAFF. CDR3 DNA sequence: TGTGCCAGCAGTTACTCGGCGACAGGGACTTGGGCAGCTTTCTTT.

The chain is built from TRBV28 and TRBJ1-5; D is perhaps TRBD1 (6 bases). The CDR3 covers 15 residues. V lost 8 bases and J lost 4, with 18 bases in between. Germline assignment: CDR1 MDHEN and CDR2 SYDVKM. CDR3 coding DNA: TGTGCCAGCCATTTGACAGGAATTAGTAATCAGCCCCAGCATTTT. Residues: CASHLTGISNQPQHF.

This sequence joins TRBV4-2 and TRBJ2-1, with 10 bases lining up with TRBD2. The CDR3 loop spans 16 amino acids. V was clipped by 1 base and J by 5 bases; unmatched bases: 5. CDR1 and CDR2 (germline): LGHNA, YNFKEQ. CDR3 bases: TGTGCCAGCAGCCAAGCAAACCTAGCGGGGGACAATGAGCAGTTCTTC. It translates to CASSQANLAGDNEQFF.

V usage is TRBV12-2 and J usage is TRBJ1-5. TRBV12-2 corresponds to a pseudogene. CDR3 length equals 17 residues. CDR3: CASRLVYFGGSNQPQHF. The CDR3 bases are TGTGCAAGTCGCTTAGTTTACTTTGGAGGGAGCAATCAGCCCCAGCATTTT.

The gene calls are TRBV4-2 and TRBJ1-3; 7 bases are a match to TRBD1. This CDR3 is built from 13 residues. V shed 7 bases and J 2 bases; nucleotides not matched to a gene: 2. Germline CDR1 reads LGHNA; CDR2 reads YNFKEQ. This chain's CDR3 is CASTGQPGNTIYF. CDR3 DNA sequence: TGTGCCAGCACGGGACAGCCTGGAAACACCATATATTTT.

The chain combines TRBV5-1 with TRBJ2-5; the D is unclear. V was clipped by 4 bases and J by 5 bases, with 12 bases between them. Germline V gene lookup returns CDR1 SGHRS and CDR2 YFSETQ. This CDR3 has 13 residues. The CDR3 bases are TGCGCCAGCAGCGAAGACCTCCGGGAGACCCAGTACTTC. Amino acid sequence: CASSEDLRETQYF.

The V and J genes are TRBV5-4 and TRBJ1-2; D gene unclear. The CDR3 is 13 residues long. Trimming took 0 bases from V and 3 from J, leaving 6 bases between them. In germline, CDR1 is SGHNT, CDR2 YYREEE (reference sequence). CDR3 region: CASSLGADYGYTF. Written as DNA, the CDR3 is TGTGCCAGCAGCTTGGGGGCCGACTATGGCTACACCTTC.

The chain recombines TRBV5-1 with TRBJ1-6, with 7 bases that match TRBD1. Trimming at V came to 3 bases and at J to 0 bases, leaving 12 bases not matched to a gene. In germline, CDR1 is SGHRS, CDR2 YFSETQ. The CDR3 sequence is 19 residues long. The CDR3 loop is CASSSKTGQRSSYNSPLHF. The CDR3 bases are TGCGCCAGCAGCTCAAAAACGGGACAGAGAAGCTCCTATAATTCACCCCTCCACTTT.

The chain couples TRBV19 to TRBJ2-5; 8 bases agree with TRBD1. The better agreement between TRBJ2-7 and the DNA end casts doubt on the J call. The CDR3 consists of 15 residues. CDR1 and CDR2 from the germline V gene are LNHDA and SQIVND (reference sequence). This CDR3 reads CASRGHGAGGDEQYF. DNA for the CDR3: TGTGCCAGTAGAGGGCATGGGGCAGGGGGCGACGAGCAGTACTTC.

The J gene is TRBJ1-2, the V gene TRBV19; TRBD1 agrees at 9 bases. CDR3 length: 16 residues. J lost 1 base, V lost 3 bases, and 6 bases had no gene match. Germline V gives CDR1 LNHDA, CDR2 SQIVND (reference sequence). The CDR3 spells CASSIHGTGNNYGYTF. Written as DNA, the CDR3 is TGTGCCAGTAGTATTCACGGGACAGGGAATAACTATGGCTACACCTTC.

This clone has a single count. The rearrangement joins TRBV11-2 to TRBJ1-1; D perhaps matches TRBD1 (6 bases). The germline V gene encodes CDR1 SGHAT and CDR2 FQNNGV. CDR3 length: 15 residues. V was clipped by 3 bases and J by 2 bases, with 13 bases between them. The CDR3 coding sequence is TGTGCCAGCAGCTTTTACGGGACATCTAACACTGAAGCTTTCTTT. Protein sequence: CASSFYGTSNTEAFF.